This entry is about one T cell receptor (beta chain). The CDR3 spans 14 residues. Germline V gene lookup returns CDR1 SEHNR and CDR2 FQNEAQ (reference sequence). V was pared by 3 bases and J by 5 bases, with 11 bases between. The data originate from a study of blood T cell repertoires in COVID-19. Looking at the study overall: T cells, B-cell-depleted T cells, or PBMCs supplied cDNA or gDNA.

Original data processing: Amplification from reference gene primers served as the basis for estimated nucleated cell counts. Data came from immunoSEQ multiplex PCR; TCRdb stores just in-frame clones and leaves some out. The V and J calls and clone size come from that table; D and trimming were worked out from the DNA. The table includes 100,000 to 120,000 clones, around 80% detected once. V gene TRBV7-9 combines with J gene TRBJ2-1; weak D call: TRBD1 (6 bases). The TCR comes from an elderly woman with acute or convalescent COVID-19. The specimen sequenced was peripheral blood. CDR3 sequence (DNA): TGTGCCAGCAGCTTCGTCGGGGACAACAATGAGCAGTTCTTC. This translates into CASSFVGDNNEQFF.